This T cell receptor (beta chain) derives from a study of cytomegalovirus exposure and HLA in healthy donors. Findings and limits, study-wide: Later work found that TCR association rates differed between HLA loci; DRB1 had the most and HLA-C the fewest. Among TCR beta chains, those listed as cytomegalovirus-associated numbered over 150. Most TCR sequences proved rare, with some public TCRs found in many donors.

The PCR used 60 Vbeta and 13 Jbeta primers. TCRdb's table, derived via immunoSEQ multiplex PCR, lists solely in-frame clones and lacks some. The profile shows about 160,000 clones, roughly 78% of them singletons. Regarding donors, all were healthy bone marrow donors. Concerning this clone: The antigen is not known.

The sample consisted of PBMCs. The receptor's source is a man aged 50 to 60 in good health and CMV-seropositive.

The CDR3, as DNA: TGTGCCAGCAGCATGGGACAAAACACCGGGGAGCTGTTTTTT. Translating it yields CASSMGQNTGELFF. This chain links TRBV7-3 with TRBJ2-2, with a possible D match to TRBD1 (6 bases). CDR1 SGHTA and CDR2 FQGTGA come from the germline V gene. The CDR3 is 14 amino acids. Trimming pared 5 bases from V and 2 bases from J, leaving 9 bases between.